Presented here are 10 T cell receptor beta chains from one specimen sequenced in a study of OX40 agonist ivuxolimab in advanced cancers. Clones were read by immunoSEQ multiplex PCR, and TCRdb kept only the in-frame ones, dropping some. The table shows about 73,000 clones, with about 90% occurring only once. Sequenced material: CD4+ or CD8+ T cells sorted from blood, taken in a trial of the OX40 agonist ivuxolimab. These receptors came from an adult with an advanced solid tumor such as melanoma, head and neck, liver or kidney cancer.

The chain recombines TRBV30 with TRBJ2-7; the match to TRBD1 covers 11 bases. This CDR3 has 14 residues. With 0 bases clipped from V and 3 bases from J, the junction kept 1 base outside the gene matches. CDR1 and CDR2 (germline): GTSNPN, SVGIG (reference sequence). CDR3 amino acids: CAWSVGTGGYEQYF. As DNA, the CDR3 is TGTGCCTGGAGTGTCGGGACAGGGGGCTACGAGCAGTACTTC.

The genes are TRBV7-9 and TRBJ2-1, with 15 bases lining up with TRBD2. With 5 bases clipped from V and 1 base from J, the junction kept 6 bases outside the gene matches. The germline gives CDR1 SEHNR, CDR2 FQNEAQ (reference sequence). CDR3 size: 18 residues. The CDR3 loop is CASSQGLAGGRSYNEQFF. CDR3 nucleotide sequence: TGTGCCAGCAGCCAAGGACTAGCGGGAGGGCGGTCCTACAATGAGCAGTTCTTC.

The CDR3 loop reads CASSSNLAGENTGELFF. The CDR3 DNA reads as TGCGCCAGCAGCTCCAATCTAGCGGGAGAGAACACCGGGGAGCTGTTTTTT. The chain recombines TRBV5-1 with TRBJ2-2; 10 bases align to TRBD2. The CDR3 length is 17 residues. Germline CDR1 is SGHRS and CDR2 is YFSETQ. V lost 3 bases to trimming and J lost 1 base; unmatched junction nucleotides: 6.

The CDR3 region is CASRYRAVATNEKLFF. The CDR3 DNA is TGTGCCAGCAGATACAGGGCGGTCGCGACTAATGAAAAACTGTTTTTT. The rearrangement joins TRBV27 to TRBJ1-4, with a tentative D call TRBD1 (6 bases). Trimming took off 6 bases at V and 2 bases at J, with 16 bases between the two ends. Germline CDR1 and CDR2: MNHEY and SMNVEV (reference sequence). The CDR3 has 16 residues.

The chain has TRBV6-4 and TRBJ2-1; perhaps TRBD2 as D (7 bases). CDR1 and CDR2 (germline): MRHNA, SNTAGT. V lost 4 bases, J lost 6 bases, and 13 bases lay in between. This CDR3 has 14 amino acids. The CDR3 protein is CASSGGGAGNEQFF. The CDR3 bases are TGTGCCAGCAGTGGAGGGGGGGCTGGCAATGAGCAGTTCTTC.

V is TRBV30 and J is TRBJ2-7; TRBD1 aligns across 8 bases. V shed 5 bases, J shed 6 bases, and the junction held 12 bases outside the gene matches. The length of the CDR3 is 14 residues. CDR1 and CDR2 from the germline V gene are GTSNPN and SVGIG (reference sequence). DNA for the CDR3: TGTGCCTGGTGGCCCGGGACAGGAATTCTCGAGCAGTACTTC. This encodes CAWWPGTGILEQYF.

The rearrangement uses TRBV5-4 and TRBJ2-7; D is perhaps TRBD2 (6 bases). CDR1 and CDR2 from the germline V gene are SGHNT and YYREEE (reference sequence). There are 14 residues in the CDR3. The ends were cut back, 1 base at V and 2 bases at J, with 10 bases in the middle. CDR3 region: CASSLRDWPYEQYF. CDR3 coding DNA: TGTGCCAGCAGCTTGAGGGACTGGCCCTACGAGCAGTACTTC. Full variable domain (missing parts from reference TRBV5-4 and TRBJ2-7): ETGVTQSPTHLIKTRGQQVTLRCSSQSGHNTVSWYQQALGQGPQFIFQYYREEENGRGNFPPRFSGLQFPNYSSELNVNALELDDSALYLCASSLRDWPYEQYFGPGTRLTVT.

The gene calls are TRBV6-4 and TRBJ1-2, with a tentative D call TRBD1 (5 bases). There are 15 residues in the CDR3. Germline V lookup: CDR1 MRHNA, CDR2 SNTAGT. Trimming shortened V by 6 bases and J by 2 bases, and 16 bases separated the two germline ends. CDR3 sequence reads: CASRTDNTANYGYTF. The CDR3 nucleotides read TGTGCCAGCAGAACGGACAACACAGCCAACTATGGCTACACCTTC.

The table lists this clone with a few counts. The rearrangement uses TRBV5-4 and TRBJ1-2, with D unresolved. V was trimmed by 0 bases and J by 6 bases, leaving 12 bases between them. The CDR3 runs to 14 residues. Germline CDR1 is SGHNT and CDR2 is YYREEE (reference sequence). The CDR3 here is CASSLAEADNGYTF. CDR3 DNA: TGTGCCAGCAGCTTGGCCGAGGCAGATAATGGCTACACCTTC. Drawing the rest from reference TRBV5-4 and TRBJ1-2, the complete variable domain is ETGVTQSPTHLIKTRGQQVTLRCSSQSGHNTVSWYQQALGQGPQFIFQYYREEENGRGNFPPRFSGLQFPNYSSELNVNALELDDSALYLCASSLAEADNGYTFGSGTRLTVV.

This chain uses TRBV7-9 with TRBJ2-7; no firm D call. V was trimmed by 4 bases and J by 2 bases, leaving 6 bases between them. The CDR3 extends over 12 amino acids. Germline V CDR1 and CDR2: SEHNR, FQNEAQ (reference sequence). For the CDR3, the DNA is TGTGCCAGCAGCTCCAATCCCTACGAGCAGTACTTC. This codes for CASSSNPYEQYF.